This TCR beta chain emerged from a study of identical twins. Remarks on this clonotype: As yet, its antigen is unknown.

MiXCR was run by TCRdb on the 5' RACE reads, yielding one entry per CDR3 protein. This sample has more than 1.5 million distinct CDR3 sequences, with around 29% found just once. Overall study results and limits: Beta clonotypes that were abundant in cord blood contained fewer insertions, a pattern absent from memory repertoires.

The sequenced sample was cord blood. The clonotype originates from a newborn girl in good health.

CDR3 DNA sequence: TGTGCCAGCAGTTACCCTGGGACTAGCGGGAGAATTTCGGAAGCAGATACGCAGTATTTT. Translation: CASSYPGTSGRISEADTQYF. The chain carries TRBV6-2 or TRBV6-3 and TRBJ2-3, with TRBD2 matching over 14 bases. J lost 4 bases, V lost 2 bases, and 14 bases had no gene match. CDR1 is MNHEY, CDR2 SVGEGT, per germline. The CDR3 is 20 amino acids.